Listed below are T cell receptor beta chains from one sample, sequenced in a study of Tregs in tolerant kidney transplant recipients. Clones were sequenced by immunoSEQ multiplex PCR, and TCRdb holds only the in-frame ones, with some missing. Of over 60,000 clones in the sample, nearly 98% were seen once. The sample here was CD4+ T cells from blood, taken before the transplant. The receptors derive from a human donor who received a combined kidney and bone marrow transplant. Both conserved end residues are part of each CDR3. The D gene is left open where the match is weak. Size tells how often a clone was seen (once, few, many) or the class of an expanded clone, and some rows leave it out.

j_gene: TRBJ1-2
abundance: NA
v_gene: TRBV18
d_gene: TRBD1
CDR3nt: TGTGCCAGCTCTCCACAGGGGGCGTCGAACTATGGCTACACCTTC
CDR3aa: CASSPQGASNYGYTF

j_gene: TRBJ2-3
abundance: NA
v_gene: TRBV7-3
d_gene: TRBD1
CDR3nt: TGTGCCAGCAGCCCCGGACAGGCAGATACGCAGTATTTT
CDR3aa: CASSPGQADTQYF

j_gene: TRBJ2-7
abundance: NA
v_gene: TRBV20-1
d_gene: NA
CDR3nt: TGCAGTGCTATCACTACCTTAGGGCAGTACTTC
CDR3aa: CSAITTLGQYF

j_gene: TRBJ2-7
abundance: NA
v_gene: TRBV2
d_gene: TRBD2
CDR3nt: TGTGCCAGCAGGGTCACTAGCGGCAAAAACACCTACGAGCAGTACTTC
CDR3aa: CASRVTSGKNTYEQYF

j_gene: TRBJ1-5
abundance: NA
v_gene: TRBV18
d_gene: TRBD1
CDR3nt: TGTGCCAGCTCACCCACAGGGGGCCGGGATCAGCCCCAGCATTTT
CDR3aa: CASSPTGGRDQPQHF

j_gene: TRBJ1-4
abundance: NA
v_gene: TRBV6-5
d_gene: NA
CDR3nt: TGTGCCAGCAAGAAGGGGTGGGTCGGGGAAAAACTGTTTTTT
CDR3aa: CASKKGWVGEKLFF

j_gene: TRBJ1-5
abundance: NA
v_gene: TRBV7-2
d_gene: NA
CDR3nt: TGTGCCAGCAGCTTTCTTAATCAGCCCCAGCATTTT
CDR3aa: CASSFLNQPQHF

j_gene: TRBJ1-5
abundance: NA
v_gene: TRBV2
d_gene: TRBD1
CDR3nt: TGTGCCAGCAGTGAAGGAGGGGGCGGCAATCAGCCCCAGCATTTT
CDR3aa: CASSEGGGGNQPQHF

j_gene: TRBJ2-7
abundance: once
v_gene: TRBV29-1
d_gene: NA
CDR3nt: TGCAGCGTCGGTGGAAGTACTAGGGTCCCCTACGAGCAGTACTTC
CDR3aa: CSVGGSTRVPYEQYF

j_gene: TRBJ1-1
abundance: NA
v_gene: TRBV6-1
d_gene: NA
CDR3nt: TGTGCCAGCAGCCGTATGAACACTGAAGCTTTCTTT
CDR3aa: CASSRMNTEAFF

j_gene: TRBJ2-3
abundance: NA
v_gene: TRBV5-1
d_gene: NA
CDR3nt: TGCGCCAGCAATTGGAACAGCCCTAGCACAGATACGCAGTATTTT
CDR3aa: CASNWNSPSTDTQYF

j_gene: TRBJ1-3
abundance: NA
v_gene: TRBV10-3
d_gene: NA
CDR3nt: TGTGCCATCAGTGTGAGCTCTGGAAACACCATATATTTT
CDR3aa: CAISVSSGNTIYF

j_gene: TRBJ2-1
abundance: NA
v_gene: TRBV5-1
d_gene: TRBD1
CDR3nt: TGCGCCAGCAGCCCCCTCGGGGGACAGGTTAATGAGCAGTTCTTC
CDR3aa: CASSPLGGQVNEQFF

j_gene: TRBJ1-1
abundance: NA
v_gene: TRBV7-9
d_gene: TRBD1
CDR3nt: TGTGCCAGCAGCTTGCGACAGGGGGCTAGGGACACTGAAGCTTTCTTT
CDR3aa: CASSLRQGARDTEAFF

j_gene: TRBJ2-1
abundance: NA
v_gene: TRBV11-2
d_gene: TRBD2
CDR3nt: TGTGCCAGCAGCTCTACTAGCGGAGTATACAATGAGCAGTTCTTC
CDR3aa: CASSSTSGVYNEQFF

j_gene: TRBJ1-5
abundance: few
v_gene: TRBV19
d_gene: TRBD1
CDR3nt: TGTGCCAGTAGTAGAGGACAGGGAGATCAGCCCCAGCATTTT
CDR3aa: CASSRGQGDQPQHF

j_gene: TRBJ1-1
abundance: NA
v_gene: TRBV9
d_gene: NA
CDR3nt: TGTGCCAGCAGCGTCCTCCCTGGTGGAGGCGAAGCTTTCTTT
CDR3aa: CASSVLPGGGEAFF

j_gene: TRBJ2-1
abundance: NA
v_gene: TRBV7-2
d_gene: TRBD2
CDR3nt: TGTGCCAGCAGGTCCCGACTAGCGGGGGGTTACAATGAGCAGTTCTTC
CDR3aa: CASRSRLAGGYNEQFF

j_gene: TRBJ1-2
abundance: NA
v_gene: TRBV28
d_gene: TRBD1
CDR3nt: TGTGCCAGCAGTCCACAGGGGGCAGCTGGTGGCTACACCTTC
CDR3aa: CASSPQGAAGGYTF

j_gene: TRBJ1-5
abundance: NA
v_gene: TRBV27
d_gene: NA
CDR3nt: TGTGCCAGCAGTTTAACAGGCCGGCAGCCCCAGCATTTT
CDR3aa: CASSLTGRQPQHF

j_gene: TRBJ1-1
abundance: NA
v_gene: TRBV13
d_gene: TRBD1
CDR3nt: TGTGCCAGCAGCTTAGTAAAGTGGGAGGGACAGGGAGTGACTGAAGCTTTCTTT
CDR3aa: CASSLVKWEGQGVTEAFF

j_gene: TRBJ2-1
abundance: NA
v_gene: TRBV9
d_gene: NA
CDR3nt: TGTGCCAGCAGCCCTCGTGAGCAGTTCTTC
CDR3aa: CASSPREQFF

j_gene: TRBJ2-7
abundance: NA
v_gene: TRBV7-2
d_gene: NA
CDR3nt: TGTGCCAGCAGCTTAGAATCCGGACTGACATACGAGCAGTACTTC
CDR3aa: CASSLESGLTYEQYF

j_gene: TRBJ2-3
abundance: once
v_gene: TRBV7-8
d_gene: NA
CDR3nt: TGTGCCAGCAGCTTATCCGAGAGCGGCGACACAGATACGCAGTATTTT
CDR3aa: CASSLSESGDTDTQYF

j_gene: TRBJ2-3
abundance: once
v_gene: TRBV5-1
d_gene: TRBD2
CDR3nt: TGCGCCAGCACCCGAGGACTAGCGGGACCCCGGGGAGATACGCAGTATTTT
CDR3aa: CASTRGLAGPRGDTQYF

j_gene: TRBJ2-2
abundance: NA
v_gene: TRBV5-5
d_gene: NA
CDR3nt: TGTGCCAGCAGTCTGACACAAGGGGACACCGGGGAGCTGTTTTTT
CDR3aa: CASSLTQGDTGELFF

j_gene: TRBJ2-5
abundance: NA
v_gene: TRBV7-6
d_gene: NA
CDR3nt: TGTGCCAGCAGCTTAGCCGGGGAGACCCAGTACTTC
CDR3aa: CASSLAGETQYF

j_gene: TRBJ1-4
abundance: NA
v_gene: TRBV18
d_gene: NA
CDR3nt: TGTGCCAGTTCTCCCCAGGTGACAACTAATGAAAAACTGTTTTTT
CDR3aa: CASSPQVTTNEKLFF

j_gene: TRBJ2-2
abundance: NA
v_gene: TRBV9
d_gene: NA
CDR3nt: TGTGCCAGCAGCCCGGTCGAAGGGGTACGAACCGGGGAGCTGTTTTTT
CDR3aa: CASSPVEGVRTGELFF

j_gene: TRBJ2-1
abundance: NA
v_gene: TRBV7-3
d_gene: NA
CDR3nt: TGTGCCAGCAGCTTAAATAGGTGGGAGCCCCGCTCCGGCCGGAATGAGCAGTTCTTC
CDR3aa: CASSLNRWEPRSGRNEQFF

j_gene: TRBJ2-7
abundance: NA
v_gene: TRBV21-1
d_gene: NA
CDR3nt: TGTGCCAGCAGTCAACCAGACAGGCCTCCTAACTACGAGCAGTACTTC
CDR3aa: CASSQPDRPPNYEQYF

j_gene: TRBJ1-5
abundance: NA
v_gene: TRBV12-5
d_gene: NA
CDR3nt: TGTGCTAGTGGTTTGGGGGGGCTAGGTCAGCCCCAGCATTTT
CDR3aa: CASGLGGLGQPQHF

j_gene: TRBJ2-7
abundance: NA
v_gene: TRBV6-1
d_gene: NA
CDR3nt: TGTGCCAGCAGTGAAGGGCCCCTTCAGTACTTC
CDR3aa: CASSEGPLQYF

j_gene: TRBJ2-3
abundance: NA
v_gene: TRBV7-3
d_gene: NA
CDR3nt: TGTGCCAGCAGTCGTGGGAGTGCGACAGATACGCAGTATTTT
CDR3aa: CASSRGSATDTQYF

j_gene: TRBJ2-5
abundance: NA
v_gene: TRBV2
d_gene: NA
CDR3nt: TGTGCCAGCAGCAGGGTGACCTACCAAGAGACCCAGTACTTC
CDR3aa: CASSRVTYQETQYF

j_gene: TRBJ2-1
abundance: NA
v_gene: TRBV19
d_gene: NA
CDR3nt: TGTGCCAGTAGTATTGGCACTCTCTGGAGCCTTGAGCAGTTCTTC
CDR3aa: CASSIGTLWSLEQFF

j_gene: TRBJ1-2
abundance: NA
v_gene: TRBV9
d_gene: NA
CDR3nt: TGTGCCAGCAGCGTAGGAGTTGACACCTTC
CDR3aa: CASSVGVDTF

j_gene: TRBJ2-7
abundance: NA
v_gene: TRBV29-1
d_gene: TRBD2
CDR3nt: TGCAGCGCCTCTTCCGGGACTAGCGGGGCCTACGAGCAGTACTTC
CDR3aa: CSASSGTSGAYEQYF

j_gene: TRBJ2-1
abundance: NA
v_gene: TRBV29-1
d_gene: TRBD2
CDR3nt: TGCAGCGTTGGGGGACTAGCGGGAGCCAATGAGCAGTTCTTC
CDR3aa: CSVGGLAGANEQFF

j_gene: TRBJ2-3
abundance: NA
v_gene: TRBV7-9
d_gene: TRBD2
CDR3nt: TGTGCCAGCAGCCTAGCGGCAGTCCCGTCTGCAGATACGCAGTATTTT
CDR3aa: CASSLAAVPSADTQYF

j_gene: TRBJ1-1
abundance: NA
v_gene: TRBV7-3
d_gene: TRBD1
CDR3nt: TGTGCCAGCAGCGCGTCAGGGGGCGAAGCTTTCTTT
CDR3aa: CASSASGGEAFF

j_gene: TRBJ1-1
abundance: NA
v_gene: TRBV7-9
d_gene: NA
CDR3nt: TGTGCCAGCAGTCCGCACATTCGGGTGAACACTGAAGCTTTCTTT
CDR3aa: CASSPHIRVNTEAFF

j_gene: TRBJ2-7
abundance: NA
v_gene: TRBV6-5
d_gene: NA
CDR3nt: TGTGCCAGCAGTTCCGGGACACCGACCTACGAGCAGTACTTC
CDR3aa: CASSSGTPTYEQYF